This T cell receptor beta chain was sequenced during a study of control samples from healthy donors and cancer patients (TCRdb year 2020). A word on this clone: It lacks a known antigen. One base away there is no much larger clone; base qualities are not given.

CDR1 and CDR2 (SGHRS, YFSETQ) derive from the germline V gene. Unmatched junction bases come to 8, with V trimmed by 4 bases and J by 4 bases. Measured from the cysteine to the phenylalanine, the CDR3 is 14 residues long. Kept here is only the CDR3 DNA, which spans 42 bases and is read in frame from base 1. To prepare the library, the immunoSEQ multiplex PCR assay was applied. TCRdb mirrors the immuneACCESS table, restricted to in-frame sequences. Some clones are absent from its copies; in checked studies, under half trace to an unresolved V gene, and the reason for the others is unknown. The sample contains fewer than 130,000 clones, around 89% of them found a single time. The top ten clones comprise roughly 4% of the sample.

The chain was built from TRBV5-1 and TRBJ2-7, and TRBD1 aligns with 7 junction nucleotides. This receptor was obtained from a woman in her sixties with lung cancer. Sequencing was performed on PBMCs. The DNA sequence reads TGCGCCAGCAGCACCGGGACAGCTGTATACGAGCAGTACTTC. Its coded protein is CASSTGTAVYEQYF.